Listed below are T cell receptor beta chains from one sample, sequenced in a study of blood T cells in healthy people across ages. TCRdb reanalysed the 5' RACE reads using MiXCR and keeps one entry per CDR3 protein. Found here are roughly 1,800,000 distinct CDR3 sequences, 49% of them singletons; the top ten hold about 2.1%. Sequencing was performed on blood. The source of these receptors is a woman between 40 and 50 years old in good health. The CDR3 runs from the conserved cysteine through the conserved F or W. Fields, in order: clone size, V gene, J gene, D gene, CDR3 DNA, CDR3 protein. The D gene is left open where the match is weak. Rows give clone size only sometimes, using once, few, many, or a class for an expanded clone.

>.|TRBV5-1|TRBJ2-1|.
TGCGCCAGCAGCTTGGAACAGGGCATACACAATGAGCAGTTCTTC
CASSLEQGIHNEQFF
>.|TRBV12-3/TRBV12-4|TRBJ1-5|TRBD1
TGTGCCAGCAGTTTATCCGGGACAGTACAGTTTAGCAATCAGCCCCAGCATTTT
CASSLSGTVQFSNQPQHF
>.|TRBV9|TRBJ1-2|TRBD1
TGTGCCAGCAGCGAATTCGACAGGGGACAAAGTGGCTACACCTTC
CASSEFDRGQSGYTF
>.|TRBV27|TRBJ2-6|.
TGTGCCAGCAGTTTAGGTTGGGCAGGGGCTGGGGCCAACGTCCTGACTTTC
CASSLGWAGAGANVLTF
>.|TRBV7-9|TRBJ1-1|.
TGTGCCAGCAGCCCAGAGGGAGTCACTGAAGCTTTCTTT
CASSPEGVTEAFF
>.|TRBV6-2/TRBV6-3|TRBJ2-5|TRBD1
TGTGCCAGCAGTTACCCTACGGGACAGAACCAAGAGACCCAGTACTTC
CASSYPTGQNQETQYF
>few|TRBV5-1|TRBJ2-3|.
TGCGCCACCGCCGACAGCGCTAGCACAGATACGCAGTATTTT
CATADSASTDTQYF
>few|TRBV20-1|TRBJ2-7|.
TGCAGTGCTAGCGGGGTCTACGAGCAGTACTTC
CSASGVYEQYF
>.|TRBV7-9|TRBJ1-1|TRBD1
TGTGCCAGCAGCTCAAGGGACAGCGACATGAACACTGAAGCTTTCTTT
CASSSRDSDMNTEAFF
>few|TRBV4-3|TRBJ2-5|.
TGCGCCAGCAGCCAAGATTGGGGGGAGGAGACCCAGTACTTC
CASSQDWGEETQYF
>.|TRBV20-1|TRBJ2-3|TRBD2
TGCAGTACTACCGGGACTAGCAATTACGATACGCAGTATTTT
CSTTGTSNYDTQYF
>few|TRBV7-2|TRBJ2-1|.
TGTGCCAGCAGCCCCGGGGGGCAGACAGCTAACAATGAGCAGTTCTTC
CASSPGGQTANNEQFF
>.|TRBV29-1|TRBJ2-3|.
TGCAGCATCGGGCGGGGAGAGAGCACAGATACGCAGTATTTT
CSIGRGESTDTQYF
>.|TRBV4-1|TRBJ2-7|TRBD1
TGCGCCAGCAGTTCGTCGACAGGGGGCCACGAGCAGTACTTC
CASSSSTGGHEQYF
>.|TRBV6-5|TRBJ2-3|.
TGTGCCAGCAGTTCCCGACTAGACGTTACAGATACGCAGTATTTT
CASSSRLDVTDTQYF
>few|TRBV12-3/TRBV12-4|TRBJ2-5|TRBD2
TGTGCCAGCAGTTTAGGAGGAACTAGCGGGGGGCTCGAGACCCAGTACTTC
CASSLGGTSGGLETQYF
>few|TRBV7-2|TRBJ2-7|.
TGTGCCAGCACCTCCGGGGGGCTAGAGCAGTACTTC
CASTSGGLEQYF
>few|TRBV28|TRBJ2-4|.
TGTGCCAGCAGGGACTCAGCCAAAAACATTCAGTACTTC
CASRDSAKNIQYF
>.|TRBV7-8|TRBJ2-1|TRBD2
TGTGCCACTTCCCCTAGGCCGCAGCTAAGTAATAAGCGGGGGGGAACCTACAATGAGCAGTTCTTC
CATSPRPQLSNKRGGTYNEQFF
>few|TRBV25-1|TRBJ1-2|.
TGTGCCAGCAGTTCCCGGCCGTCTCTCGCGGGCTACACCTTC
CASSSRPSLAGYTF
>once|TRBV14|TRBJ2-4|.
TGTGCCGGTAGCTGGGGGCTTAAAAACATTCAGTACTTC
CAGSWGLKNIQYF
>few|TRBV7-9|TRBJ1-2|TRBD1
TGTGCCAGCAGCCGCCGATTCTCCGGGACAGGGGAGGGCTACACCTTC
CASSRRFSGTGEGYTF
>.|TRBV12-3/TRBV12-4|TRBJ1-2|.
TGTGCCAGCAGTTTTCGAGCCCCCCAGGGCTATGGCTACACCTTC
CASSFRAPQGYGYTF
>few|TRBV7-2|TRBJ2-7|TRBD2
TGTGCCAGCAGCTTAGGACGGCGGGGGGGCCCGTCCTCCGAGCAGTACTTC
CASSLGRRGGPSSEQYF
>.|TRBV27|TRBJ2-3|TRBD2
TGTGCCAGCAGTTGGACTAGCGGCTTCACAGATACGCAGTATTTT
CASSWTSGFTDTQYF
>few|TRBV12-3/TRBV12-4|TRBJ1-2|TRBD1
TGTGCCAGCACTAGGGGACAGGAGAACTATGGCTACACCTTC
CASTRGQENYGYTF
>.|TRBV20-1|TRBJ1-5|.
TGCAGTGCTAGGCGTGCCAGGGTAGGTGGTGATCAGCCCCAGCATTTT
CSARRARVGGDQPQHF